This T cell receptor beta chain was identified during a study of T-cell reconstitution after alpha-beta-depleted transplantation in children. Notes on the study in general: The high TCRbeta diversity at day 60 in some patients came from surviving recipient T cells and thymic progenitors. Newly produced T cells mostly provided counts and TCRbeta diversity after one year, as hyperexpanded clones declined. The study reportedly traced alpha-beta T cells about two months after transplant to several hundred expanded graft clones.

This CDR3 spans 14 amino acids. Germline assignment: CDR1 SGHAT and CDR2 FQNNGV. V was pared by 0 bases and J by 4 bases, with 9 bases between. Preparation of the TCRbeta library involved a method that used unique molecular identifiers. Each CDR3 protein gets one entry after TCRdb re-called the PCR reads with MiXCR. The sample has roughly 120,000 distinct CDR3 sequences; 23% are singletons. This clonotype was recorded at least ten times. Antigen: not known. J is TRBJ2-5 and V is TRBV11-2; TRBD1 might be the D (6 bases). The sequence was obtained from a male patient between 2 and 15 years old who had a stem cell transplant for chronic granulomatous disease, so the T cells may come from the graft donor. Sequences were derived from PBMCs, mostly from graft donor cells, sampled 180 days after TCRalphabeta/CD19-depleted stem cell transplant. The CDR3 is CASSLEVDRETQYF. The CDR3 DNA sequence: TGTGCCAGCAGCTTAGAAGTGGACAGAGAGACCCAGTACTTC.